This T cell receptor beta chain was identified in a study of T cell repertoires in cytomegalovirus infection (dated by TCRdb to the late 2010s). The study in broad terms: Alongside well-studied HLA-B-restricted epitopes, the peptide stimulations were aimed at recently identified HLA-C-restricted CMV epitopes, whose presentation resists viral immunomodulation. The HLA type of each donor mattered for the analysis, because public TCR beta signatures pointed to carriage of CMV infection along with the matching HLA type. Points the paper makes about the study in general: Carriers of CMV infection plus the relevant HLA type were discriminated by the cumulative frequency of public TCR beta family members in the study cohort and in an independent roughly 370-donor cohort. The ex vivo response was dominated by HLA-C-restricted CMV-specific TCR beta clonotypes, which also provided the single most frequent clonotype in two of eight donors.

Note on this clonotype: What this receptor recognizes is not known. No base quality values were provided; no much bigger clone lies one nucleotide off.

Spanning cysteine to valine, the CDR3 consists of 16 amino acids. CDR3 DNA is the only sequence kept; it has 48 bases, read in frame from the first base. The germline V gene encodes CDR1 MNHEY and CDR2 SVGEGT. Trimming removed 2 bases from V and 6 bases from J, leaving 20 bases between the germline ends. Sequencing was performed on an Illumina HiSeq 1500. TCRdb reran the public reads through fastp at Q25 and MiXCR, keeping productive beta chains. One record per CDR3 amino acid sequence lists the most common genes and DNA. The sample contains just under 500,000 distinct CDR3 sequences, more than 30% of them found a single time. The top ten constitute roughly a sixth of the sample. In the paper's terms, the treatment or condition label means: in vitro stimulation with specific CMV peptide epitopes to enrich CMV-specific T cells.

The V and J genes are TRBV6-2 or TRBV6-3 and TRBJ2-7; D gene: possibly TRBD1, on 6 matching bases. The sample here was cultured PBMCs, taken from culture after CMV antigen stimulation. This sequence originates from a human donor in good health (CMV status not recorded). Some clones in this sample may be carry-over from other donors' samples. The CDR3: CASSYTRDKALREQYV. Read as DNA, the sequence is TGTGCCAGCAGTTACACCCGGGACAAGGCCCTCCGCGAGCAGTACGTC.